This TCR beta chain was captured in a study of blood T cell repertoires in COVID-19. J lost 5 bases, V lost 9 bases, and 5 bases had no gene match. Germline-derived CDR1 and CDR2 are LNHDA and SQIVND (reference sequence). The CDR3 covers 12 residues. Profiling relied on immunoSEQ multiplex PCR, and the TCRdb table lists in-frame clones only, not all of them. The table includes roughly 310,000 clones, approximately 89% detected once. The rearrangement joins TRBV19 to TRBJ2-7, with 9 bases aligning to TRBD2. The sample was PBMCs or T cells enriched from blood (not recorded which). The TCR was taken from a woman in her 40s who had recovered from COVID-19. In DNA, the CDR3 is TGTGCCAGGGGGGCGGGGGGGAACGAGCAGTACTTC. Protein sequence: CARGAGGNEQYF. Variable domain in full (rest from reference TRBV19 and TRBJ2-7): DGGITQSPKYLFRKEGQNVTLSCEQNLNHDAMYWYRQDPGQGLRLIYYSQIVNDFQKGDIAEGYSVSREKKESFPLTVTSAQKNPTAFYLCARGAGGNEQYFGPGTRLTVT.